The T cell receptor (beta chain) described here comes from a study of T cells after yellow fever vaccination. Study information: For low cell numbers, libraries were made with SMART-Seq v4 Ultra Low Input.

Universal primer sites and UMIs were introduced during 5'RACE template-switching synthesis of TCR cDNA. TCRdb used MiXCR to reprocess the 5' RACE reads, holding one entry per CDR3 protein. Of about 220,000 distinct CDR3 sequences listed, 6.5% to 7.5% are singletons. This clonotype has just a few counts. V lost 7 bases to trimming and J lost 4 bases; unmatched junction nucleotides: 10. The germline V gene has CDR1 MNHEY and CDR2 SVGAGI. This CDR3 has 14 residues. The genes are TRBV6-5 and TRBJ2-7, with 7 bases that match TRBD1. Material: CD4+ T cells sorted from PBMCs, obtained on the day of the yellow fever booster vaccination. The source is a man aged 25-45 years who received the YFV17D yellow fever vaccine. The DNA for the CDR3 is TGTGCCAGCAATCCACCGGGACAGAGATACGAGCAGTACTTC. Its translation: CASNPPGQRYEQYF.